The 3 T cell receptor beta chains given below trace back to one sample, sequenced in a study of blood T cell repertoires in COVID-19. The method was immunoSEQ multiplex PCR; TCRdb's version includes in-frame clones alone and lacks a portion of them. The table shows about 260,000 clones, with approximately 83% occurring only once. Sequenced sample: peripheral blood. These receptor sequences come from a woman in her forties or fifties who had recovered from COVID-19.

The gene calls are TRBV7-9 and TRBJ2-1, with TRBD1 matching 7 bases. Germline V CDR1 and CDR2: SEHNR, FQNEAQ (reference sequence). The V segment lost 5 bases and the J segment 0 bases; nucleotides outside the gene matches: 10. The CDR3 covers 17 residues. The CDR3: CASSPRTGLSSYNEQFF. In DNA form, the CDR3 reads TGTGCCAGCAGCCCCCGGACAGGCCTAAGCTCCTACAATGAGCAGTTCTTC.

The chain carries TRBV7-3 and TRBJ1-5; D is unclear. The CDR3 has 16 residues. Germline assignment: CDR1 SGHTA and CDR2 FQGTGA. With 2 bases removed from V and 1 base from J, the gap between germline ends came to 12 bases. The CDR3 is CASSLGMGASNQPQHF. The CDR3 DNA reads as TGTGCCAGCAGCTTAGGAATGGGCGCCAGCAATCAGCCCCAGCATTTT.

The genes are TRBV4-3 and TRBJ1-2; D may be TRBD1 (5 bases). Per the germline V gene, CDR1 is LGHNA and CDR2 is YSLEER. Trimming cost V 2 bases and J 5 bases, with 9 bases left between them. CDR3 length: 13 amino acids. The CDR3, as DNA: TGCGCCAGCAGCCAACGGGGGGTTTATGGCTACACCTTC. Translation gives CASSQRGVYGYTF.